The present entry profiles one T cell receptor beta chain with its context. Its antigen is undetermined. Sequencing used immunoSEQ multiplex PCR; TCRdb keeps in-frame clones, though not all of them. The table lists under 100,000 clones, 95% to 98% of them singletons, with around 0.78% in the top ten. From germline, CDR1 is LGHNA and CDR2 YSLEER. The V segment lost 0 bases and the J segment 4 bases; nucleotides outside the gene matches: 7. The length of the CDR3 is 16 residues. This entry belongs to a study of cytomegalovirus exposure and HLA in healthy donors. Turning to the study itself: The roughly 670 first-cohort repertoires shared a platform with the 130 or so validation repertoires, as reported in a later analysis. The study, taken as a whole, reports: Cytomegalovirus-associated status was assigned to roughly 160 TCR beta chains.

Sequences were obtained from PBMCs. This receptor was identified in a man aged 18 to 35 in good health and CMV-seronegative. This chain connects TRBV4-3 to TRBJ1-1, with TRBD1 matching 8 bases. CDR3 sequence reads: CASSQDRTGYSTEAFF. In DNA form, the CDR3 reads TGCGCCAGCAGCCAAGATCGGACAGGGTATTCCACTGAAGCTTTCTTT.